A selection of T cell receptor beta chains follows, all from one sample in a study of vaccination and CD4 T cells after COVID-19. TCRdb reanalysed the PCR reads using MiXCR and keeps one entry per CDR3 protein. The table lists more than 5,000 distinct CDR3 sequences, about 66% of them singletons. No antigen has been assigned to these receptors. The sequenced sample consisted of CD4+ T cells from blood, cultured in vitro. These receptors all come from a human donor in good health. Both conserved end residues are part of each CDR3. Each record gives: J gene, clone size, D gene, V gene, CDR3 DNA, CDR3 protein. D genes are given only for firm matches. Expanded clones are given a class, and other clones once, few, many or no size at all.

TRBJ2-1 | few | TRBD1 | TRBV5-4 | TGTGCCAGCAGCTTGGAGAACAACAGGGGGCGCGGGAATGAGCAGTTCTTC | CASSLENNRGRGNEQFF
TRBJ2-7 | few | - | TRBV12-3/TRBV12-4 | TGTGCCAGCAGTACCTACTACGAGCAGTACTTC | CASSTYYEQYF
TRBJ2-7 | few | - | TRBV6-5 | TGTGCCAGCAGTTACGGGGGCGAGCAGTACTTC | CASSYGGEQYF
TRBJ2-5 | - | TRBD1 | TRBV10-2 | TGCGCCACCTTGGCACAGGGGTGGGTCCCAAGCGAGACCCAGTACTTC | CATLAQGWVPSETQYF
TRBJ1-5 | - | - | TRBV5-4 | TGTGCCAGCAGCTTGGGGTATCCCAAACTCAATCAGCCCCAGCATTTT | CASSLGYPKLNQPQHF
TRBJ1-1 | - | - | TRBV28 | TGTGCCAGCAGTCCCCGGCGCACTGAAGCTTTCTTT | CASSPRRTEAFF
TRBJ2-7 | - | TRBD1 | TRBV30 | TGTGCCTGGAGTGTAAACAGGGGATACGAGCAGTACTTC | CAWSVNRGYEQYF
TRBJ1-1 | few | - | TRBV30 | TGTGCCTGGAGTGGCCCTGAGGGACCGAACACTGAAGCTTTCTTT | CAWSGPEGPNTEAFF
TRBJ1-2 | - | TRBD1 | TRBV5-6 | TGTGCCAGCAGCTTGCCCGACAGGGGGCTTGGCTACACCTTC | CASSLPDRGLGYTF
TRBJ1-2 | - | TRBD1 | TRBV12-3/TRBV12-4 | TGTGCCAGCAGCTTAATGGGGACAGGGGAAAATGGCTACACCTTC | CASSLMGTGENGYTF
TRBJ1-2 | - | - | TRBV28 | TGTGCCAGCAGTCCACAATATCTCCCTGGCTACACCTTC | CASSPQYLPGYTF
TRBJ2-3 | - | TRBD2 | TRBV7-9 | TGTGCCTGTGGGGTAGCGGGGGGCACAGATACGCAGTATTTT | CACGVAGGTDTQYF
TRBJ2-1 | - | TRBD2 | TRBV5-1 | TGCGCCAGCAGTTATAGCGGGAGGCAGTTCTTC | CASSYSGRQFF
TRBJ2-1 | few | TRBD2 | TRBV20-1 | TGCAGTGCTAGTATGGGACTAGACTCCAATGAGCAGTTCTTC | CSASMGLDSNEQFF
TRBJ1-5 | once | - | TRBV15 | TGTGCCACCAGGGCAGGGAGATCGTTTCAGCCCCGGCATTTT | CATRAGRSFQPRHF
TRBJ1-2 | once | - | TRBV20-1 | TGCAGTGCTAGAGGGGTGCGGGATTCGGACTATGGCTACACCTTC | CSARGVRDSDYGYTF
TRBJ1-2 | - | - | TRBV20-1 | TGCAGTGCTAGTGACCGTGCAGGCTATGGCTACACCTTC | CSASDRAGYGYTF
TRBJ1-6 | - | - | TRBV28 | TGTGCCAGCAGTTCCTTTACCTCTTTGGGACGGCATAATTCACCCCTCCACTTT | CASSSFTSLGRHNSPLHF
TRBJ2-1 | once | - | TRBV10-3 | TGTGCCATCAGGGAGCAGTTAGGCTCCTACAATGAGCAGTTCTTC | CAIREQLGSYNEQFF
TRBJ2-1 | - | TRBD2 | TRBV20-1 | TGCAGTGCTAGAGGAATAGCGGGAGACAATGAGCAGTTCTTC | CSARGIAGDNEQFF
TRBJ2-7 | once | TRBD1 | TRBV12-3/TRBV12-4 | TGTGCCAGCAGTGCCTCCCGGGACAGGTCCTACGAGCAGTACTTC | CASSASRDRSYEQYF
TRBJ1-5 | few | - | TRBV6-5 | TGTGCCAGCAGTTACTTGGGGGGTGGCAATCAGCCCCAGCATTTT | CASSYLGGGNQPQHF
TRBJ1-6 | - | - | TRBV5-5 | TGTGCCAGCAGCTCTCTGGACAGCCTAGGTTCACCCCTCCACTTT | CASSSLDSLGSPLHF
TRBJ2-5 | - | TRBD1 | TRBV18 | TGTGCCAGCTCCCAACAGGGGGCTGGGTTGCCCCAGTACTTC | CASSQQGAGLPQYF
TRBJ2-5 | - | - | TRBV20-1 | TGCAGTGCTAGAGGTCTCTCCCAAGAGACCCAGTACTTC | CSARGLSQETQYF
TRBJ1-2 | - | - | TRBV5-1 | TGCGCCAGCAGCCCGGCCCGGGGTGTCGGGGATTATGGCTACACCTTC | CASSPARGVGDYGYTF
TRBJ1-6 | - | - | TRBV20-1 | TGCAGTGCTAGTATACCAGGCGCAACCCTCCACTTT | CSASIPGATLHF
TRBJ1-1 | - | - | TRBV5-1 | TGCGCCAGCAAAACCGAGTCGGCCTGGGGCACTGAAGCTTTCTTT | CASKTESAWGTEAFF
TRBJ1-6 | - | - | TRBV25-1 | TGTGCCAGCAATCCTCCAGGCCGCGGGAATTCACCCCTCCACTTT | CASNPPGRGNSPLHF
TRBJ1-5 | - | TRBD1 | TRBV6-1 | TGTGCCAGCAGGCCGGGACAGGGTTTCGAACCCCAGCATTTT | CASRPGQGFEPQHF
TRBJ1-5 | - | - | TRBV12-3/TRBV12-4 | TGTGCCAGCAGGGGCAGGGTCAGTTTCCAGCCCCAGCATTTT | CASRGRVSFQPQHF
TRBJ1-5 | - | - | TRBV7-8 | TGTGCCAGTTCTCCCCCGGGGCTGCCCCAGCATTTT | CASSPPGLPQHF
TRBJ1-5 | few | TRBD1 | TRBV7-8 | TGTGCCAGCAGCTCACGAACAGGGGGCTCGGCTCAGCCCCAGCATTTT | CASSSRTGGSAQPQHF
TRBJ2-7 | - | - | TRBV21-1 | TGTGCCAGCAGCAAATTGGGGGTCTACGAGCAGTACTTC | CASSKLGVYEQYF
TRBJ2-1 | - | - | TRBV20-1 | TGCAGTGCTTTAGTCCGGGTTGCGGTCACCTACAATGAGCAGTTCTTC | CSALVRVAVTYNEQFF
TRBJ1-2 | - | TRBD1 | TRBV6-2/TRBV6-3 | TGTGCCAGCAGTTCTGGACAGGGTAACTATGGCTACACCTTC | CASSSGQGNYGYTF
TRBJ2-5 | - | TRBD2 | TRBV20-1 | TGCAGTGCTAGAGTATCTCCTGGACTAGCTGCTGAGACCCAGTACTTC | CSARVSPGLAAETQYF
TRBJ2-7 | - | TRBD1 | TRBV7-8 | TGTGCCAGCAGCACTCGACAGGGGTCCATATACGAGCAGTACTTC | CASSTRQGSIYEQYF
TRBJ1-2 | few | TRBD1 | TRBV20-1 | TGCAGTGCTACCGGGACAGACAACTATGGCTACACCTTC | CSATGTDNYGYTF
TRBJ2-7 | - | - | TRBV6-2/TRBV6-3 | TGTGCCAGAACCGGGACCCCGGAGCAGTACTTC | CARTGTPEQYF
TRBJ1-1 | - | - | TRBV5-6 | TGTGCCAGCAGCTCCGTAGTTCCCACCGGGGGAGCTTTCTTT | CASSSVVPTGGAFF
TRBJ2-5 | once | - | TRBV20-1 | TGCAGTGCTAGAGAGTCCACGCAGAAGACCCAGTACTTC | CSARESTQKTQYF
TRBJ1-5 | - | TRBD1 | TRBV10-1 | TGCGCCAGCAGTCCTCTTGGGGGGGCTACAGGGGGCGATAGCAATCAGCCCCAGCATTTT | CASSPLGGATGGDSNQPQHF
TRBJ1-1 | - | - | TRBV12-3/TRBV12-4 | TGTGCCAGCAGTTCCGCCGGCGGTTGGACTGAAGCTTTCTTT | CASSSAGGWTEAFF
TRBJ1-1 | - | - | TRBV19 | TGTGCCAGTAGTATGAGTGCCACAAACACTGAAGCTTTCTTT | CASSMSATNTEAFF
TRBJ1-2 | few | TRBD1 | TRBV6-5 | TGTGCCAGCAGTTGGACAGGGATGGACTATGGCTACACCTTC | CASSWTGMDYGYTF
TRBJ1-5 | few | - | TRBV6-1 | TGTGCCAGCAGACATAGCAATCAGCCCCAGCATTTT | CASRHSNQPQHF
TRBJ1-2 | - | - | TRBV5-1 | TGCGCCAGCAGCTTGGCCTCCGGGACCGGTAGCTACACCTTC | CASSLASGTGSYTF
TRBJ2-2 | few | TRBD1 | TRBV6-1 | TGTGCCAGCAACAATCGGGACAGGGGAACCGGGGAGCTGTTTTTT | CASNNRDRGTGELFF